This T cell receptor beta chain originates from a study of blood T cell repertoires in COVID-19. Overall study context: Both acute and convalescent COVID-19 samples were obtained from the United States, Italy and Spain. PBMCs, B-cell-depleted T cells, or T cells were the source of the cDNA or gDNA that made up the material.

V lost 0 bases, J lost 8 bases, and 14 bases lay in between. CDR3 size: 15 residues. CDR1 is ENHRY and CDR2 is SYGVKD in the germline V gene. Authors' processing steps: Estimation of nucleated cell counts was performed using reference gene primer amplification. Measured with immunoSEQ multiplex PCR; TCRdb has only the in-frame clones, and not every one. The V and J calls and the clone size are those of that table, but D and trimming were determined from the DNA. The table records around 400,000 clones, around nine tenths of them present only once. The sequence derives from a woman between 18 and 30 years old who had been exposed to COVID-19. The chain uses TRBV10-3 and TRBJ2-1, with D maybe TRBD2 (6 bases). Sequenced sample: PBMCs or T cells enriched from blood (not recorded which). CDR3 sequence (DNA): TGTGCCATCAGTGAGTCGGGCGGGAAAGGGGATGAGCAGTTCTTC. It encodes CAISESGGKGDEQFF.